The 5 T cell receptor beta chains below come from one sample, sequenced in a study of cytomegalovirus exposure and HLA in healthy donors. Primers: 60 Vbeta forward and 13 Jbeta reverse. TCRdb's copy holds only in-frame clones and misses some; the assay was immunoSEQ multiplex PCR. In the table there are approximately 150,000 clones, almost 85% of which are singletons. Sequencing was performed on PBMCs. The source of these receptors is a woman in her 40s in good health and CMV-seronegative.

On this clone itself: An end of the junction does not agree with germline; a read error may underlie this. The chain is built from TRBV7-9 and TRBJ1-1, with 7 bases fitting TRBD1. CDR1 and CDR2 from the germline V gene are SEHNR and FQNEAQ (reference sequence). The CDR3 is 15 amino acids. The CDR3 coding sequence is TGTTCCAGCAGCTCCCGACAGGGATCGGGCACTGAAGCTTTCTTT. It translates to CSSSSRQGSGTEAFF.

J is TRBJ2-7 and V is TRBV5-1; 11 nucleotides line up with TRBD2. Per the germline V gene, CDR1 is SGHRS and CDR2 is YFSETQ. CDR3 size: 15 residues. V lost 0 bases to trimming and J lost 6 bases; unmatched junction nucleotides: 5. CDR3 DNA sequence: TGCGCCAGCAGCTTGGATCTAGCGGGAGGAGGCGAGCAGTACTTC. Its translation: CASSLDLAGGGEQYF. Variable domain in full (rest from reference TRBV5-1 and TRBJ2-7): KAGVTQTPRYLIKTRGQQVTLSCSPISGHRSVSWYQQTPGQGLQFLFEYFSETQRNKGNFPGRFSGRQFSNSRSEMNVSTLELGDSALYLCASSLDLAGGGEQYFGPGTRLTVT.

V usage is TRBV7-2 and J usage is TRBJ2-2, with unresolved D. With 2 bases removed from V and 6 bases from J, the gap between germline ends came to 7 bases. CDR1 is SGHTA, CDR2 FQGNSA, per germline. The CDR3 spans 13 residues. This CDR3 is CASSLSRAGELFF. The CDR3 nucleotides read TGTGCCAGCAGCTTAAGTAGAGCCGGGGAGCTGTTTTTT.

V and J are TRBV10-3 and TRBJ2-4; D gene ambiguous. The CDR3 loop spans 14 amino acids. The germline CDR1 and CDR2 sequences are ENHRY and SYGVKD. Trimming shortened V by 3 bases and J by 1 base, and 7 bases separated the two germline ends. The CDR3 DNA sequence: TGTGCCATCAGTGAATCACAGGCCAAAAACATTCAGTACTTC. Translated: CAISESQAKNIQYF.

The chain has TRBV5-1 and TRBJ2-1; 9 bases are a match to TRBD2. The CDR3 has 17 residues. The V gene end was trimmed by 2 bases and the J gene end by 8 bases; junction bases not matched to a gene: 14. Germline CDR1 reads SGHRS; CDR2 reads YFSETQ. DNA for the CDR3: TGCGCCAGCAGCTTCGGTTTGCGGGAGGGCCGGAGCTATGAGCAGTTCTTC. It encodes CASSFGLREGRSYEQFF.